A single sample gave rise to the 24 T cell receptor beta chains below, sequenced in a study of radiation and T cells in renal cell carcinoma. Time point defined: blood 4 weeks post-SBRT, at nephrectomy. Treatment denoted: 15 Gy SBRT to primary tumor, nephrectomy 4 weeks later. Some clones are missing from TCRdb's copy, which holds only in-frame ones; the method was immunoSEQ multiplex PCR. The table includes tens of thousands of clones, about 88% detected once. Material: blood, obtained from a patient whose treatment included radiotherapy and nephrectomy. These receptors all stem from a woman aged 65 to 85 with renal cell carcinoma.

The chain joins TRBV9 to TRBJ2-2; possible D gene TRBD1, 6 bases. Germline loops: CDR1 SGDLS, CDR2 YYNGEE. The CDR3 has 13 amino acids. The V end was cut by 3 bases, the J end by 8 bases, with 11 bases between. Written as DNA, the CDR3 is TGTGCCAGCAGCGCCACAGGGACAGGGGAGCTGTTTTTT. This codes for CASSATGTGELFF.

The rearrangement uses TRBV18 and TRBJ1-3; possibly TRBD1 for D (5 bases). Trimming took 2 bases from V and 2 from J, leaving 7 bases between them. The CDR3 consists of 14 residues. Per germline, CDR1 KGHSH and CDR2 LQKENI. The CDR3 nucleotides read TGTGCCAGCTCACCAGGAGGGGCTGGAAACACCATATATTTT. Its translation: CASSPGGAGNTIYF.

The chain links TRBV7-2 to TRBJ2-3, with D perhaps assigned TRBD1 or TRBD2 (6 bases each). The V end lost 0 bases, the J end lost 2 bases, and 15 bases lay between the germline ends. Germline CDR1 SGHTA, CDR2 FQGNSA. This CDR3 contains 17 residues. The CDR3: CASSLAGGPGFTDTQYF. For the CDR3, the DNA is TGTGCCAGCAGCTTAGCGGGGGGCCCGGGATTCACAGATACGCAGTATTTT.

The chain carries TRBV11-3 and TRBJ2-6; a possible D gene is TRBD1 (5 bases). V shed 5 bases and J shed 3 bases, with 14 bases lying between them. CDR1 and CDR2 (germline): SGHNT, YENEEA. The CDR3 consists of 16 residues. The CDR3: CASSQGPVVGANVLTF. The CDR3 region has the DNA TGTGCCAGCAGCCAGGGTCCGGTAGTTGGGGCCAACGTCCTGACTTTC.

V gene TRBV5-1 combines with J gene TRBJ2-5; possibly TRBD2 for D (6 bases). This CDR3 region has 12 residues. V shed 4 bases and J shed 5 bases, with 9 bases lying between them. Germline values: CDR1 SGHRS, CDR2 YFSETQ. The CDR3 bases are TGCGCCAGCAGCCTCCGGGGGGAGACCCAGTACTTC. It yields the protein CASSLRGETQYF.

This clone was counted once. The chain recombines TRBV6-5 with TRBJ1-2; D is possibly TRBD1 (5 bases). CDR1 is MNHEY and CDR2 is SVGAGI in the germline V gene. The germline V and J ends were trimmed by 9 bases and 8 bases, with 19 bases remaining between them. The CDR3 spans 13 residues. CDR3 DNA: TGTGCCAGTTTCCCTAGGGGCGGCGGGGGCTACACCTTC. Protein sequence: CASFPRGGGGYTF.

This chain joins TRBV30 and TRBJ2-3, with 7 bases lining up with TRBD1. The germline V gene encodes CDR1 GTSNPN and CDR2 SVGIG (reference sequence). With V trimmed by 8 bases and J by 0 bases, 5 bases remained unmatched. The CDR3 sequence is 13 residues long. The CDR3 DNA is TGTGCCAGTGGGACAGAAAGCACAGATACGCAGTATTTT. Its translation: CASGTESTDTQYF. The variable domain in full, with the rest retrieved from reference TRBV30 and TRBJ2-3, is SQTIHQWPATLVQPVGSPLSLECTVEGTSNPNLYWYRQAAGRGLQLLFYSVGIGQISSEVPQNLSASRPQDRQFILSSKKLLLSDSGFYLCASGTESTDTQYFGPGTRLTVL.

This clone was seen a handful of times. CDR3 sequence: CASSAKGVTEAFF. CDR3 sequence (DNA): TGTGCCAGCAGTGCCAAGGGAGTCACTGAAGCTTTCTTT. This chain links TRBV6-4 with TRBJ1-1; D is ambiguous. The CDR3 is 13 residues long. Germline assignment: CDR1 MRHNA and CDR2 SNTAGT. V lost 4 bases to trimming and J lost 4 bases, with 10 bases between them.

The chain carries TRBV2 and TRBJ1-6; the D is unclear. Germline loops: CDR1 SNHLY, CDR2 FYNNEI. Trimming removed 5 bases from V and 8 bases from J, with 10 bases in between. The CDR3 is 13 amino acids. CDR3 sequence: CASSRYSDSPLHF. CDR3 bases: TGTGCCAGCAGTAGATACAGCGATTCACCCCTCCACTTT. The whole variable domain, remainder taken from reference TRBV2 and TRBJ1-6, is EPEVTQTPSHQVTQMGQEVILRCVPISNHLYFYWYRQILGQKVEFLVSFYNNEISEKSEIFDDQFSVERPDGSNFTLKIRSTKLEDSAMYFCASSRYSDSPLHFGNGTRLTVT.

The V gene is TRBV9, the J gene TRBJ1-2, with D uncertain. This CDR3 has 13 amino acids. The germline V and J ends were trimmed by 5 bases and 6 bases, with 14 bases remaining between them. Germline CDR1 SGDLS, CDR2 YYNGEE. The CDR3 loop is CASSKDRRNGYTF. The CDR3 coding sequence is TGTGCCAGCAGTAAGGACCGAAGGAATGGCTACACCTTC.

As concerns this clone: Other DNA sequences of this sample code for an identical CDR3. This chain joins TRBV5-1 and TRBJ1-1; the match to TRBD1 covers 8 bases. Germline V CDR1 and CDR2: SGHRS, YFSETQ. Trimming took 3 bases from V and 1 from J; bases not matched to a gene: 2. The CDR3 has 14 amino acids. The CDR3: CASSYDRGNTEAFF. The DNA of the CDR3 is TGCGCCAGCAGCTATGACAGGGGGAACACTGAAGCTTTCTTT.

The chain carries TRBV6-5 and TRBJ2-5, with D unresolved. The DNA end lines up better with TRBJ2-7; the J call may be wrong. This CDR3 spans 14 amino acids. Germline CDR1 MNHEY, CDR2 SVGAGI. CDR3 loop: CASRSGTFTYEQYF. The CDR3, as DNA: TGTGCCAGCAGATCCGGCACATTCACCTACGAGCAGTACTTC.

The chain has TRBV9 and TRBJ1-2, with D maybe TRBD1 (6 bases). Looked up from germline, CDR1 is SGDLS and CDR2 is YYNGEE. V was clipped by 2 bases and J by 2 bases, with 13 bases between them. This CDR3 is built from 15 residues. DNA of the CDR3: TGTGCCAGCAGCGTTAATATCGACAGGAACTATGGCTACACCTTC. This codes for CASSVNIDRNYGYTF.

Details on this clone: The junction differs from germline at one of its ends, possibly a read error. The V and J genes are TRBV7-7 and TRBJ2-3; the D is unclear. Germline V gene lookup returns CDR1 SSHAT and CDR2 FNYEAQ (reference sequence). There are 15 residues in the CDR3. Written as DNA, the CDR3 is TGTGCTAGCAGCTTAGGGTCTGCTAGCACAGATACGCAGTATTTT. It codes for CASSLGSASTDTQYF.

Only one count was recorded for this clone. The rearrangement uses TRBV19 and TRBJ2-2; 7 nucleotides line up with TRBD1. Germline CDR1 LNHDA, CDR2 SQIVND (reference sequence). The CDR3 is made up of 15 amino acids. J gave up 0 bases and V 10 bases, and 8 bases lay outside the gene matches. CDR3 residues: CATPGTESNTGELFF. CDR3 in DNA: TGTGCCACCCCCGGGACAGAGTCGAACACCGGGGAGCTGTTTTTT.

The chain uses TRBV18 and TRBJ2-7; TRBD1 might be the D (5 bases). V was shortened by 4 bases and J by 3 bases, with 16 bases between the two germline ends. The CDR3 runs 15 residues. Per the germline V gene, CDR1 is KGHSH and CDR2 is LQKENI. The CDR3 is CASSLSPGLVYEQYF. Written as DNA, the CDR3 is TGTGCCAGCTCACTTAGCCCAGGGTTGGTCTACGAGCAGTACTTC. The full variable domain, with the rest looked up from reference TRBV18 and TRBJ2-7, is NAGVMQNPRHLVRRRGQEARLRCSPMKGHSHVYWYRQLPEEGLKFMVYLQKENIIDESGMPKERFSAEFPKEGPSILRIQQVVRGDSAAYFCASSLSPGLVYEQYFGPGTRLTVT.

The rearrangement links TRBV6-6 to TRBJ2-7; TRBD1 matches at 9 bases. V shed 4 bases, J shed 4 bases, and the junction held 8 bases outside the gene matches. The V gene's germline CDR1 is MNHNY and CDR2 SVGAGI (reference sequence). This CDR3 has 15 residues. For the CDR3, the DNA is TGTGCCAGCAGTTCGACCGGGACAGGGAGATACGAGCAGTACTTC. It translates to CASSSTGTGRYEQYF.

V and J are TRBV6-6 and TRBJ2-7, with TRBD1 matching over 7 bases. V was pared by 5 bases and J by 3 bases, with 10 bases of the junction left unmatched. The length of the CDR3 is 15 residues. The germline gives CDR1 MNHNY, CDR2 SVGAGI (reference sequence). CDR3 DNA: TGTGCCAGCAGTCCACGACAGGGTTTGAACTACGAGCAGTACTTC. Translation: CASSPRQGLNYEQYF.

For the CDR3, the DNA is TGTGCCTGGAAGGCTAGCGGGTCCTACGAGCAGTACTTC. Protein product: CAWKASGSYEQYF. The chain recombines TRBV30 with TRBJ2-7; 8 bases fit TRBD2. There are 13 residues in the CDR3. V shed 4 bases and J 1 base; nucleotides not matched to a gene: 3. Germline V gives CDR1 GTSNPN, CDR2 SVGIG (reference sequence).

This clone was counted once. The V and J genes are TRBV7-9 and TRBJ2-5, with D unresolved. The V and J ends lost 6 bases and 7 bases respectively, with 9 bases between them. This CDR3 contains 11 residues. CDR1 is SEHNR, CDR2 FQNEAQ, per germline (reference sequence). The CDR3 coding sequence is TGTGCCAGCAGTACTGGCTGGACCCAGTACTTC. Residues: CASSTGWTQYF.

The V and J genes are TRBV9 and TRBJ1-5, with D uncertain. The length of the CDR3 is 15 residues. Germline V CDR1 and CDR2: SGDLS, YYNGEE. Between the trimmed V and J ends, which lost 0 bases and 0 bases, there was a span of 7 bases. The CDR3 reads CASSVAGHSNQPQHF. For the CDR3, the DNA is TGTGCCAGCAGCGTAGCAGGTCATAGCAATCAGCCCCAGCATTTT.

The chain is built from TRBV29-1 and TRBJ2-7; D gene unclear. The V gene lost 0 bases and the J gene lost 9 bases, with 12 bases spanning the gap. The CDR3 has 12 amino acids. Germline CDR1 SQVTM, CDR2 ANQGSEA. The CDR3 DNA follows: TGCAGCGTTGAAGACCGCGGCGACGGGCAGTACTTC. This translates into CSVEDRGDGQYF.

The V and J genes are TRBV6-6 and TRBJ1-5; TRBD1 is a possible D gene (6 bases). The CDR3 sequence is 15 residues long. The V gene's germline CDR1 is MNHNY and CDR2 SVGAGI (reference sequence). Trimming took 2 bases from V and 5 from J, leaving 13 bases between them. In DNA, the CDR3 is TGTGCCAGCAGTTACGGTACAGGGCCTTATCAGCCCCAGCATTTT. Its protein product is CASSYGTGPYQPQHF.

Notes on this clone: A read error may account for a junction end that differs from germline. The chain couples TRBV7-7 to TRBJ2-2, with D unresolved. The CDR3 runs to 14 residues. Germline values: CDR1 SSHAT, CDR2 FNYEAQ (reference sequence). CDR3 amino acids: CASSTVYNTGELFF. For the CDR3, the DNA is TGTGCTAGCAGCACCGTATATAACACCGGGGAGCTGTTTTTT.